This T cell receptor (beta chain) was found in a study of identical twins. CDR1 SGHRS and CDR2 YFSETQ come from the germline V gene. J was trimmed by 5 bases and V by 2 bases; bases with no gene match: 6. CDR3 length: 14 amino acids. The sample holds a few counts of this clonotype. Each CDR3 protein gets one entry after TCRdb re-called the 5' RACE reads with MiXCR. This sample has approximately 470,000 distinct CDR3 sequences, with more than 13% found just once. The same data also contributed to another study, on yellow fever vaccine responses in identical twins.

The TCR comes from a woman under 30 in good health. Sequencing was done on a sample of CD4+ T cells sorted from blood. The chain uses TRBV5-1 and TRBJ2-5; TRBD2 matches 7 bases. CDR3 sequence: CASSFGGSGETQYF. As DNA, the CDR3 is TGCGCCAGCAGCTTTGGCGGGAGCGGTGAGACCCAGTACTTC. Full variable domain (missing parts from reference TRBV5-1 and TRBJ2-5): KAGVTQTPRYLIKTRGQQVTLSCSPISGHRSVSWYQQTPGQGLQFLFEYFSETQRNKGNFPGRFSGRQFSNSRSEMNVSTLELGDSALYLCASSFGGSGETQYFGPGTRLLVL.